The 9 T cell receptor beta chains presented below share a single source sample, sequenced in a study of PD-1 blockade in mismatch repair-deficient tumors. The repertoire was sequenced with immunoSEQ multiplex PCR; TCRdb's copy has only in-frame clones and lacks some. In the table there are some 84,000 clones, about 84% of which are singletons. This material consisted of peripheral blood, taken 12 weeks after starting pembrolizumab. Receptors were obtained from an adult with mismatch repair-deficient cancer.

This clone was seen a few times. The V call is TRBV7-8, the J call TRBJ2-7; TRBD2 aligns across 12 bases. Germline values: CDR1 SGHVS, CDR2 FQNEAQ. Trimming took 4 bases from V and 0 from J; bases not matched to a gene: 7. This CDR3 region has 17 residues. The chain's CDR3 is CASSSPETSGSSYEQYF. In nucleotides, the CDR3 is TGTGCCAGCAGCTCCCCAGAGACTAGCGGGAGCTCCTACGAGCAGTACTTC.

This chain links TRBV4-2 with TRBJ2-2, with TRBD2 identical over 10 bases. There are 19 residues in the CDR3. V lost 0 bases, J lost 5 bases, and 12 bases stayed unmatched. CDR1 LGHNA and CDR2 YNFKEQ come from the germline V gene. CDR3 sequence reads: CASSQDVRAGGPGTGELFF. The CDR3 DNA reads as TGTGCCAGCAGCCAAGATGTACGAGCGGGAGGGCCGGGAACCGGGGAGCTGTTTTTT.

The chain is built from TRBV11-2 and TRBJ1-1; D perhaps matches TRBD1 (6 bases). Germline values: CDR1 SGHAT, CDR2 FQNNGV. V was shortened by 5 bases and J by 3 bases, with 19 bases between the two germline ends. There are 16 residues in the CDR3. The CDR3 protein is CASSQTWGARHTEAFF. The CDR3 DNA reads TGTGCCAGCAGCCAGACCTGGGGGGCGCGTCACACTGAAGCTTTCTTT.

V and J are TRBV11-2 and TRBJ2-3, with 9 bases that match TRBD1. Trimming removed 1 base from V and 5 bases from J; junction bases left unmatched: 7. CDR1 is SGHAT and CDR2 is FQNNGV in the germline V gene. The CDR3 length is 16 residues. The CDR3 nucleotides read TGTGCCAGCAGCTTAGCCCCGGGACAGGGAGGAGATACGCAGTATTTT. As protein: CASSLAPGQGGDTQYF.

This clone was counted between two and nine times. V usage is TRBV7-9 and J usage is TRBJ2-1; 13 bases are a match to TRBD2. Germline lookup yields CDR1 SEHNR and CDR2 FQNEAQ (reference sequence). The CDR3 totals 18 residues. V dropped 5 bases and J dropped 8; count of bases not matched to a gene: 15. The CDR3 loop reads CASSIGTSGMRRFDEQFF. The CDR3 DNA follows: TGTGCCAGCAGCATAGGGACTAGCGGGATGAGAAGGTTCGATGAGCAGTTCTTC.

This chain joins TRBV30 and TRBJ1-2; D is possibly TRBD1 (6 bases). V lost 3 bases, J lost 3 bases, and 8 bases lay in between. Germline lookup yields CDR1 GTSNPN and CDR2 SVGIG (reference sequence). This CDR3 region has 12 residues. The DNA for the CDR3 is TGTGCCTGGAGCGACAGGCACTATGGCTACACCTTC. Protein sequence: CAWSDRHYGYTF.

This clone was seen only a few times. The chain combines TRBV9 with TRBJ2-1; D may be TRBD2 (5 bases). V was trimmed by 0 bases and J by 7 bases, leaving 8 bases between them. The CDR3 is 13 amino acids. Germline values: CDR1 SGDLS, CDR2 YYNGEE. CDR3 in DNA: TGTGCCAGCAGCGTAGGGGAGTATAATGAGCAGTTCTTC. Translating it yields CASSVGEYNEQFF.

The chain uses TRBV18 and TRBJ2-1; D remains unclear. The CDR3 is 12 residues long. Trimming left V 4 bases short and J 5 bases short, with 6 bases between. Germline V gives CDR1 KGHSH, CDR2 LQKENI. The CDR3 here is CASSLLDNEQFF. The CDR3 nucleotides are TGTGCCAGCTCACTTCTCGACAATGAGCAGTTCTTC.

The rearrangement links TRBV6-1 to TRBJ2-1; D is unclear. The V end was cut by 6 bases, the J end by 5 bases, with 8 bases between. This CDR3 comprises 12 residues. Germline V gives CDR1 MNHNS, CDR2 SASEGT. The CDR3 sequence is CASSQRNNEQFF. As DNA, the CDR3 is TGTGCCAGCAGCCAGAGGAACAATGAGCAGTTCTTC.